This entry is about one T cell receptor (beta chain). What it binds is not known. The data originate from a study of identifying expanded T cells in peripheral blood. During the collection period, no donor immune events like infections were recorded. Study results and caveats: Approximately 2-week clone count variance significantly increased as total template count grew. Approximately 1.2 clones differed between technical replicates, versus approximately 17 and 20 over time.

CDR3 length: 14 residues. CDR1 is MNHEY and CDR2 is SVGAGI in the germline V gene. The V end was cut by 0 bases, the J end by 11 bases, with 14 bases between. Clones were read by immunoSEQ multiplex PCR, and TCRdb kept only the in-frame ones, dropping some. The sample has 65,000 to 95,000 clones; roughly 84% are singletons. The source is a person aged 18 to 75 in good health. Sequencing input: blood. The chain is built from TRBV6-5 and TRBJ1-5; no firm D call. CDR3 region: CASSYSSKAPAQHF. The DNA for the CDR3 is TGTGCCAGCAGTTACTCGAGTAAAGCCCCAGCCCAGCATTTT.